These 3 T cell receptor beta chains came from one sample sequenced in a study of regulatory T cells in long-lasting Graves disease. Documented time point: newly diagnosed GD, antithyroid drugs for less than 3 months. The authors made the TCR library using RNA they extracted from PBMCs. CDR3 regions were amplified by Arm-PCR using iRepertoire HTBI primers to build TCR beta libraries. TCRdb analysed the multiplex PCR reads with MiXCR anew, one entry per CDR3 protein. The data hold about 440,000 distinct CDR3 sequences, with roughly 15% observed a single time. In addition, the sample was reused for a study of T cells in Graves' hyperthyroidism and ophthalmopathy.

This specimen was peripheral blood mononuclear cells (PBMCs), taken at new diagnosis, from a patient treated with antithyroid drugs. The receptors come from a woman under 30 with Graves disease.

In this sample, this clonotype turned up many times. The rearrangement joins TRBV28 to TRBJ2-1; TRBD2 agrees at 12 bases. This CDR3 is built from 15 residues. Germline V gene sequence: CDR1 MDHEN, CDR2 SYDVKM. With V trimmed by 4 bases and J by 5 bases, 3 bases remained unmatched. The chain's CDR3 is CASSSLAGGNNEQFF. CDR3 nucleotide sequence: TGTGCCAGCAGTTCTCTAGCGGGAGGGAACAATGAGCAGTTCTTC.

This clonotype showed up many times. This chain uses TRBV20-1 with TRBJ2-3; D gene unclear. Germline CDR1 and CDR2: DFQATT and SNEGSKA (reference sequence). The CDR3 contains 13 residues. V lost 5 bases to trimming and J lost 4 bases, with 13 bases between them. CDR3 sequence: CSARAQRSDTQYF. The CDR3 coding sequence is TGCAGTGCTCGGGCCCAGAGGTCAGATACGCAGTATTTT.

Ten or more counts support this clonotype. The chain has TRBV7-9 and TRBJ2-1; D possibly uses TRBD1 or TRBD2 (5 bases each). The CDR3 spans 16 residues. CDR1 and CDR2 from the germline V gene are SEHNR and FQNEAQ (reference sequence). V lost 7 bases and J lost 0, with 16 bases in between. The CDR3 here is CASIEWGLGSYNEQFF. The CDR3 coding sequence is TGTGCCAGCATCGAGTGGGGGTTGGGCTCCTACAATGAGCAGTTCTTC. The full variable domain, rest sourced from reference TRBV7-9 and TRBJ2-1, is DTGVSQNPRHKITKRGQNVTFRCDPISEHNRLYWYRQTLGQGPEFLTYFQNEAQLEKSRLLSDRFSAERPKGSFSTLEIQRTEQGDSAMYLCASIEWGLGSYNEQFFGPGTRLTVL.